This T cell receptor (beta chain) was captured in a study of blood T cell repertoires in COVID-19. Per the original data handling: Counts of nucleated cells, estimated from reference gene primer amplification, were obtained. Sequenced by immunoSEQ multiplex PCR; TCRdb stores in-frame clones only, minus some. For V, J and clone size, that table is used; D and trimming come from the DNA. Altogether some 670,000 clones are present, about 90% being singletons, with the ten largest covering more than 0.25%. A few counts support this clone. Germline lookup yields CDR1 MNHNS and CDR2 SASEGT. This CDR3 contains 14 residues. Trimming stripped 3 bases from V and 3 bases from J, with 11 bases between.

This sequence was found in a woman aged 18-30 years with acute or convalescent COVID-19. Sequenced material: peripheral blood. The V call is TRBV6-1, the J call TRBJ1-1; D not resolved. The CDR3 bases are TGTGCCAGCAGTGACCCCTCGAGAGACACTGAAGCTTTCTTT. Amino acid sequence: CASSDPSRDTEAFF.